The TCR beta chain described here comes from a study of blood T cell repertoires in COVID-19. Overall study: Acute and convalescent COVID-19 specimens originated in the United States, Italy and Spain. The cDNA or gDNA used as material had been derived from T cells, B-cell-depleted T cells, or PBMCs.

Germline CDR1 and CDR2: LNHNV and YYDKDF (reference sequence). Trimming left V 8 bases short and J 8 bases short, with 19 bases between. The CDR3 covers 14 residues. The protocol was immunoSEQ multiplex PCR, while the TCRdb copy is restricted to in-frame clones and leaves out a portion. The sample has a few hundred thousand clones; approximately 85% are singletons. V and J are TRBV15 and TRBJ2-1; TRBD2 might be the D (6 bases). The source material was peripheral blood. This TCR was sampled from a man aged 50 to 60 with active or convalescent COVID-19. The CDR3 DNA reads TGTGCCACCGGATACTCCGGAGGGTACCATGAGCAGTTCTTC. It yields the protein CATGYSGGYHEQFF.